What follows is one T cell receptor beta chain and its context. As yet, its antigen is unknown. A 1 in 200,000 to 1 in 1 million T cell depth was the sequencing target. The assay was immunoSEQ multiplex PCR, and TCRdb's table has in-frame clones only and misses some. The sample holds 110,000 to 150,000 clones, more than 75% seen once. The data belong to a study of cytotoxic CD8 clonotypes in ibrutinib-treated CLL. Findings and caveats of the study: Starting clonality was above that of age-matched healthy donors and tracked circulating CD8+ T-cell counts. Once treatment began, public clonotypes, which were uncommon, contracted or stayed stable.

Sequences were derived from PBMCs, sampled after 24 months of ibrutinib treatment. This clonotype originated in a human donor with chronic lymphocytic leukemia.

The CDR3 spells CASSPKTPVIEAFF. The CDR3, as DNA: TGTGCCAGCAGCCCTAAGACCCCGGTGATTGAAGCTTTCTTT. The V and J genes are TRBV6-1 and TRBJ1-1; D unclear. Deletions cut 6 bases from V and 7 bases from J, with 18 bases between. The germline CDR1 and CDR2 sequences are MNHNS and SASEGT. This CDR3 is 14 amino acids long.